The 30 T cell receptor beta chains reported below all come from one sample, sequenced in a study of cytomegalovirus exposure and HLA in healthy donors. Amplification used 60 Vbeta primers and 13 Jbeta primers. TCRdb keeps only in-frame clones here, not all; method: immunoSEQ multiplex PCR. The sample contains about 100,000 clones, roughly two thirds of which appear only once. Source material: PBMCs. Every receptor here comes from a man aged 35 to 55 in good health and CMV-seronegative.

The rearrangement links TRBV5-4 to TRBJ2-2, with 10 positions matching TRBD1. J gave up 7 bases and V 2 bases, and 11 bases lay outside the gene matches. The CDR3 runs 17 residues. CDR1 and CDR2 from the germline V gene are SGHNT and YYREEE (reference sequence). The DNA of the CDR3 is TGTGCCAGCAGCTTACCGGGACAGGGGCGTCGGGGCGGGGAGCTGTTTTTT. The encoded protein is CASSLPGQGRRGGELFF.

Written as DNA, the CDR3 is TGTGCCAGCAGTTTCCCGTACGGGGTCCCACTCTACGAGCAGTACTTC. Encoded protein: CASSFPYGVPLYEQYF. The V gene is TRBV7-8, the J gene TRBJ2-7; perhaps TRBD2 as D (5 bases). The CDR3 contains 16 residues. The germline V gene has CDR1 SGHVS and CDR2 FQNEAQ. Trimming left V 6 bases short and J 3 bases short, with 21 bases between.

This chain links TRBV11-2 with TRBJ2-7; D gene uncertain. Germline V gene sequence: CDR1 SGHAT, CDR2 FQNNGV. V was pared by 0 bases and J by 5 bases, with 8 bases between. The CDR3 spans 13 residues. In DNA, the CDR3 is TGTGCCAGCAGCTTAGAAGCTGTCCACGAGCAGTACTTC. It translates to CASSLEAVHEQYF.

The chain uses TRBV15 and TRBJ2-7; D is undetermined. Germline loops: CDR1 LNHNV, CDR2 YYDKDF (reference sequence). V lost 5 bases to trimming and J lost 0 bases, with 8 bases between them. This CDR3 contains 13 residues. The CDR3 protein is CATSANPSYEQYF. Here the CDR3 DNA reads TGTGCCACCAGCGCTAACCCCTCCTACGAGCAGTACTTC.

Written as DNA, the CDR3 is TGTGCCATCAGTGACCCATCACAGGGTAAAACCGGGGAGCTGTTTTTT. Translating it yields CAISDPSQGKTGELFF. The chain joins TRBV10-3 to TRBJ2-2, with D perhaps matching TRBD1 (6 bases). The CDR3 has 16 amino acids. From germline, CDR1 is ENHRY and CDR2 SYGVKD. V was cut by 3 bases and J by 5 bases, with 16 bases left in between.

V and J are TRBV4-2 and TRBJ1-6, with 8 bases lining up with TRBD1. With V trimmed by 5 bases and J by 5 bases, 8 bases remained unmatched. CDR3 length: 16 amino acids. From germline, CDR1 is LGHNA and CDR2 YNFKEQ. The DNA for the CDR3 is TGTGCCAGCAGCGCTACAGGACAGGGAGATAATTCACCCCTCCACTTT. This encodes CASSATGQGDNSPLHF.

Only a few counts were recorded for this clone. CDR3 DNA sequence: TGTGCCAGCGCCCGGGACAGTGAGACCCAGTACTTC. It encodes CASARDSETQYF. The chain has TRBV7-9 and TRBJ2-5; 7 nucleotides agree with TRBD1. Unmatched junction bases numbered 5, after V lost 8 bases and J lost 5 bases. The CDR3 covers 12 residues. Germline-derived CDR1 and CDR2 are SEHNR and FQNEAQ (reference sequence).

The chain couples TRBV7-9 to TRBJ2-7; D may be TRBD1 (8 bases). CDR3 length: 15 amino acids. The germline V and J ends were trimmed by 5 bases and 4 bases, with 18 bases remaining between them. From germline, CDR1 is SEHNR and CDR2 FQNEAQ (reference sequence). DNA for the CDR3: TGTGCCAGCAGCATGAGGACAGGGACTAAATACGAGCAGTACTTC. Amino acid sequence: CASSMRTGTKYEQYF. The variable domain in full, completed from reference TRBV7-9 and TRBJ2-7, reads DTGVSQNPRHKITKRGQNVTFRCDPISEHNRLYWYRQTLGQGPEFLTYFQNEAQLEKSRLLSDRFSAERPKGSFSTLEIQRTEQGDSAMYLCASSMRTGTKYEQYFGPGTRLTVT.

This chain uses TRBV7-9 with TRBJ2-2; D may be TRBD1 (6 bases). This CDR3 spans 15 amino acids. Trimming took 10 bases from V and 1 from J, leaving 16 bases between them. Germline V CDR1 and CDR2: SEHNR, FQNEAQ (reference sequence). CDR3 loop: CANPPGTLNTGELFF. The CDR3, as DNA: TGTGCCAACCCACCTGGGACACTGAACACCGGGGAGCTGTTTTTT.

This chain joins TRBV9 and TRBJ2-7; 8 bases line up with TRBD1. Germline CDR1 SGDLS, CDR2 YYNGEE. J was trimmed by 6 bases and V by 0 bases; bases with no gene match: 8. The CDR3 consists of 15 residues. CDR3 nucleotide sequence: TGTGCCAGCAGCGTAGAGCCCGGACAGGGTCGCGAGCAGTACTTC. Amino acids: CASSVEPGQGREQYF.

This clone was detected a few times. The chain links TRBV5-4 to TRBJ2-3; tentative D call: TRBD1 (5 bases). Trimming pared 3 bases from V and 3 bases from J, leaving 20 bases between. Germline V gives CDR1 SGHNT, CDR2 YYREEE (reference sequence). CDR3 length: 17 amino acids. Written as DNA, the CDR3 is TGTGCCAGCAGCTACAGAGCCTCAGGGTTAGGAACAGATACGCAGTATTTT. Protein: CASSYRASGLGTDTQYF.

This clone occurred once. The chain recombines TRBV30 with TRBJ2-5; D might be TRBD1 (5 bases). Gene TRBJ2-7 matches the end of the DNA better, so the J call may be wrong. Germline V CDR1 and CDR2: GTSNPN, SVGIG (reference sequence). This CDR3 spans 13 amino acids. The CDR3 loop reads CAWQLRQSYEQYF. In DNA form, the CDR3 reads TGTGCCTGGCAATTAAGACAGTCCTACGAGCAGTACTTC.

The CDR3 coding sequence is TGTGCCAGCAGACTAGGGTACGAGCAGTACTTC. It codes for CASRLGYEQYF. The rearrangement uses TRBV5-5 and TRBJ2-7; D is perhaps TRBD2 (5 bases). Trimming removed 5 bases at V and 4 bases at J, with 7 bases between. The CDR3 is 11 residues long. CDR1 SGHKS and CDR2 YYEKEE come from the germline V gene (reference sequence).

The chain links TRBV6-5 to TRBJ1-5; 10 nucleotides match TRBD1. The V segment lost 2 bases and the J segment 0 bases; nucleotides outside the gene matches: 1. In germline, CDR1 is MNHEY, CDR2 SVGAGI. The CDR3 sequence is 16 residues long. The CDR3 here is CASSYDRGHSNQPQHF. The CDR3 region has the DNA TGTGCCAGCAGTTACGACAGGGGGCATAGCAATCAGCCCCAGCATTTT.

This chain joins TRBV6-6 and TRBJ1-1; possibly TRBD1 for D (6 bases). Per germline, CDR1 MNHNY and CDR2 SVGAGI (reference sequence). This CDR3 has 14 amino acids. The ends were cut back, 5 bases at V and 4 bases at J, with 14 bases in the middle. CDR3 coding DNA: TGTGCCAGCAGTACCCAGATGGGGGCCACTGAAGCTTTCTTT. This encodes CASSTQMGATEAFF.

V usage is TRBV5-5 and J usage is TRBJ2-5; no reliable D call. V was shortened by 0 bases and J by 7 bases, with 7 bases between the two germline ends. This CDR3 has 12 amino acids. Looked up from germline, CDR1 is SGHKS and CDR2 is YYEKEE (reference sequence). CDR3 residues: CASSLGAGTQYF. CDR3 nucleotide sequence: TGTGCCAGCAGCTTGGGGGCCGGGACCCAGTACTTC.

The rearrangement uses TRBV14 and TRBJ1-4; a weak D match, TRBD1 (5 bases). The CDR3 runs 17 residues. CDR1 and CDR2 (germline): SGHDN, FVKESK. V lost 3 bases and J 5 bases, leaving 19 bases between the germline ends. The CDR3 DNA reads TGTGCCAGCAGCCATAAAGGGGTCGTCTACGGAAATGAAAAACTGTTTTTT. Protein product: CASSHKGVVYGNEKLFF.

Worth noting for this clone: The sample carries other DNA sequences with the same CDR3. The V call is TRBV15, the J call TRBJ2-7, with D perhaps matching TRBD2 (6 bases). V was cut by 1 base and J by 0 bases, with 7 bases left in between. Germline V gene sequence: CDR1 LNHNV, CDR2 YYDKDF (reference sequence). This CDR3 has 14 amino acids. The CDR3 sequence: CATSRGGDSYEQYF. The CDR3 region has the DNA TGTGCCACCAGCAGAGGGGGGGACTCCTACGAGCAGTACTTC.

This chain links TRBV5-1 with TRBJ1-6; D uncertain. Germline CDR1 is SGHRS and CDR2 is YFSETQ. This CDR3 comprises 14 residues. V lost 0 bases and J lost 9, with 10 bases in between. This CDR3 is CASSLDSFGSPLHF. The CDR3 DNA sequence: TGCGCCAGCAGCTTGGACAGTTTCGGTTCACCCCTCCACTTT.

The chain links TRBV6-1 to TRBJ2-1, with 12 nucleotides matching TRBD2. With 8 bases clipped from V and 5 bases from J, the junction kept 4 bases outside the gene matches. CDR1 MNHNS and CDR2 SASEGT come from the germline V gene. This CDR3 has 14 residues. The CDR3 bases are TGTGCCAGCGGTCTAGCGGGGGGGGACAATGAGCAGTTCTTC. Residues: CASGLAGGDNEQFF.

The V and J genes are TRBV10-3 and TRBJ1-1; TRBD1 matches 8 bases. The V segment lost 4 bases and the J segment 5 bases; nucleotides outside the gene matches: 6. CDR3 size: 14 residues. From germline, CDR1 is ENHRY and CDR2 SYGVKD. The CDR3 here is CAISGSRGQTEAFF. The DNA for the CDR3 is TGTGCCATCAGTGGCTCCAGGGGGCAAACTGAAGCTTTCTTT.

This chain links TRBV6-6 with TRBJ1-4; D might be TRBD1 (6 bases). CDR3 length equals 14 residues. The germline CDR1 and CDR2 sequences are MNHNY and SVGAGI (reference sequence). V was pared by 2 bases and J by 2 bases, with 6 bases between. This CDR3 reads CASSYGQTNEKLFF. DNA of the CDR3: TGTGCCAGCAGTTACGGACAGACTAATGAAAAACTGTTTTTT.

This clone was observed a single time. The V gene is TRBV29-1, the J gene TRBJ2-7; TRBD1 agrees at 8 bases. With V trimmed by 7 bases and J by 4 bases, 9 bases remained unmatched. Germline V gene sequence: CDR1 SQVTM, CDR2 ANQGSEA. The length of the CDR3 is 13 residues. DNA for the CDR3: TGCAGCGCAAGCCGGGACAGGACTTACGAGCAGTACTTC. Translated: CSASRDRTYEQYF.

The rearrangement uses TRBV7-6 and TRBJ2-7; 8 bases match TRBD1. Germline values: CDR1 SGHVS, CDR2 FNYEAQ. The CDR3 has 17 amino acids. V lost 4 bases, J lost 0 bases, and 11 bases stayed unmatched. The CDR3 nucleotides read TGTGCCAGCAGCTCACACCAGCGGACAGGGCTCTCCTACGAGCAGTACTTC. It is translated as CASSSHQRTGLSYEQYF.

The chain recombines TRBV5-1 with TRBJ1-3; 7 bases fit TRBD1. The trim removed 0 bases at V and 3 bases at J, leaving 6 bases unmatched. The CDR3 runs 16 residues. Germline V gene data show CDR1 as SGHRS and CDR2 as YFSETQ. For the CDR3, the DNA is TGCGCCAGCAGCTTGGGAAGGGGGCTAGGTGGAAACACCATATATTTT. It yields the protein CASSLGRGLGGNTIYF.

This chain links TRBV7-9 with TRBJ2-7; D is perhaps TRBD2 (6 bases). Per germline, CDR1 SEHNR and CDR2 FQNEAQ (reference sequence). The CDR3 extends over 14 amino acids. Trimming pared 4 bases from V and 2 bases from J, leaving 12 bases between. For the CDR3, the DNA is TGTGCCAGCAGCTCCCAGGAGGGTGCCTACGAGCAGTACTTC. Its protein product is CASSSQEGAYEQYF.

The J gene is TRBJ2-7, the V gene TRBV10-3; 7 positions agree with TRBD1. Germline assignment: CDR1 ENHRY and CDR2 SYGVKD. The CDR3 sequence is 13 residues long. J gave up 1 base and V 11 bases, and 8 bases lay outside the gene matches. The CDR3 bases are TGTGCCGTTAGATTGGACAGGTCCTACGAGCAGTACTTC. It specifies CAVRLDRSYEQYF.

This rearrangement joins TRBV28 to TRBJ2-7, with D maybe TRBD2 (6 bases). V lost 6 bases and J 0 bases, leaving 12 bases between the germline ends. The CDR3 has 14 residues. Per germline, CDR1 MDHEN and CDR2 SYDVKM. The CDR3 DNA sequence: TGTGCCAGCAGCAATCGGGGGTTCTCCTACGAGCAGTACTTC. It yields the protein CASSNRGFSYEQYF.

On this clone: At one of its ends the junction is not consistent with the germline gene, which may arise from a read error. This chain connects TRBV7-2 to TRBJ2-3, with TRBD2 matching over 8 bases. This CDR3 region has 13 residues. The germline V gene encodes CDR1 SGHTA and CDR2 FQGNSA. The CDR3: CASSGEAGASPPF. CDR3 bases: TGTGCCAGCAGCGGAGAAGCGGGGGCTTCACCCCCGTTT.

In its sample, this clone was seen a few times. This chain links TRBV6-5 with TRBJ1-1; no firm D call. CDR3 length equals 13 residues. The V and J ends lost 8 bases and 5 bases respectively, with 15 bases between them. Germline V lookup: CDR1 MNHEY, CDR2 SVGAGI. Written as DNA, the CDR3 is TGTGCCAGCTGTGCTCCTTTTGAGACTGAAGCTTTCTTT. Its protein product is CASCAPFETEAFF.